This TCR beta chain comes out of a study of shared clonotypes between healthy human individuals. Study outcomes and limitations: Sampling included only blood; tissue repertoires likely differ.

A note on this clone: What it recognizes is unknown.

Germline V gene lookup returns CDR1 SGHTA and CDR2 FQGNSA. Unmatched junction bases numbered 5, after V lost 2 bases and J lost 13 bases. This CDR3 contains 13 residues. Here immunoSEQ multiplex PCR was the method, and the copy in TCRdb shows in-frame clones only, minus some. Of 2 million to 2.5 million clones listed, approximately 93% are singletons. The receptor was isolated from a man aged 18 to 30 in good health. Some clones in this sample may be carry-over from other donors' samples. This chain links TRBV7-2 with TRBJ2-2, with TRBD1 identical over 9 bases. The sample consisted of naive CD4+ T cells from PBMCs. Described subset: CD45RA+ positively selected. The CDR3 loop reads CASSLSEGQGLFF. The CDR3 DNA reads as TGTGCCAGCAGCTTAAGTGAGGGACAGGGGCTGTTTTTT.